Listed here is a single T cell receptor (beta chain). These data belong to a study of blood T cell repertoires in COVID-19. Germline loops: CDR1 SGHAT, CDR2 FQNNGV. V was shortened by 5 bases and J by 1 base, with 14 bases between the two germline ends. The CDR3 consists of 15 residues. This table comes from immunoSEQ multiplex PCR, and its TCRdb copy is limited to in-frame clones, with some not included. The repertoire includes a few hundred thousand clones, 83% of them detected once, and over 4.5% sits in the top ten. The sequence was obtained from a woman in her forties or fifties who had recovered from COVID-19. Sequenced: PBMCs or T cells enriched from blood (not recorded which). J is TRBJ2-5 and V is TRBV11-2; no reliable D call. This CDR3 reads CASSPPWSLQETQYF. CDR3 bases: TGTGCCAGCAGCCCACCATGGAGCCTCCAAGAGACCCAGTACTTC.